These 27 T cell receptor beta chains originate from one sample sequenced in a study of cytomegalovirus exposure and HLA in healthy donors. With 60 Vbeta and 13 Jbeta primers, the PCR was carried out. The data were produced by immunoSEQ multiplex PCR, yet TCRdb's version contains in-frame clones alone and is incomplete. The sample contains fewer than 150,000 clones, roughly 80% of which appear only once. The sample consisted of PBMCs. Source of these receptors: a man aged 40-50 years in good health and CMV-seropositive.

The chain combines TRBV2 with TRBJ2-7; D may be TRBD1 (5 bases). Trimming shortened V by 4 bases and J by 3 bases, and 10 bases separated the two germline ends. This CDR3 has 13 residues. Germline CDR1 SNHLY, CDR2 FYNNEI. The CDR3 bases are TGTGCCAGCAGTGCTAGACAGTTCTACGAGCAGTACTTC. Translation gives CASSARQFYEQYF.

The rearrangement links TRBV18 to TRBJ2-2; 7 nucleotides agree with TRBD1. CDR3 length equals 20 residues. After removal of 1 base from V and 0 bases from J, the junction contained 14 bases not matched to a gene. Per the germline V gene, CDR1 is KGHSH and CDR2 is LQKENI. CDR3 loop: CASSPLRQGVLMANTGELFF. CDR3 DNA sequence: TGTGCCAGCTCACCACTCCGGCAGGGGGTTCTGATGGCGAACACCGGGGAGCTGTTTTTT.

This sequence joins TRBV29-1 and TRBJ1-5, with 7 bases identical to TRBD1. The V and J ends lost 6 bases and 0 bases, in that order; junction bases with no gene match: 5. Germline V gives CDR1 SQVTM, CDR2 ANQGSEA. The CDR3 sequence is 14 residues long. CDR3 sequence (DNA): TGCAGCGTGGAGACAGGGAATAGCAATCAGCCCCAGCATTTT. It translates to CSVETGNSNQPQHF.

The chain joins TRBV28 to TRBJ1-1, with 9 bases that match TRBD1. Per the germline V gene, CDR1 is MDHEN and CDR2 is SYDVKM. V lost 0 bases, J lost 4 bases, and 3 bases stayed unmatched. The CDR3 is made up of 15 amino acids. CDR3 residues: CASSLWGQGGTEAFF. The DNA of the CDR3 is TGTGCCAGCAGTTTATGGGGACAGGGCGGCACTGAAGCTTTCTTT.

The chain uses TRBV5-6 and TRBJ1-4; D is ambiguous. Germline V gene lookup returns CDR1 SGHDT and CDR2 YYEEEE. V shed 0 bases and J shed 0 bases, with 3 bases lying between them. The CDR3 contains 14 residues. The CDR3 loop is CASSLGATNEKLFF. The CDR3, as DNA: TGTGCCAGCAGCTTGGGAGCAACTAATGAAAAACTGTTTTTT.

The chain uses TRBV5-1 and TRBJ2-2, with unresolved D. In germline, CDR1 is SGHRS, CDR2 YFSETQ. Trimming left V 1 base short and J 0 bases short, with 7 bases between. CDR3 length: 15 residues. This chain's CDR3 is CASSLTTANTGELFF. In DNA form, the CDR3 reads TGCGCCAGCAGCTTGACAACAGCGAACACCGGGGAGCTGTTTTTT.

The rearrangement links TRBV28 to TRBJ2-7; 8 nucleotides align to TRBD1. V lost 5 bases and J lost 7; bases outside the gene matches: 4. CDR3 length equals 12 residues. Germline V CDR1 and CDR2: MDHEN, SYDVKM. Here the CDR3 reads CASSKQGGEQYF. CDR3 DNA sequence: TGTGCCAGCAGTAAACAGGGGGGAGAGCAGTACTTC.

The chain joins TRBV27 to TRBJ1-6; 9 bases fit TRBD1. The V segment lost 1 base and the J segment 5 bases; nucleotides outside the gene matches: 6. This CDR3 is 17 amino acids long. Germline lookup yields CDR1 MNHEY and CDR2 SMNVEV (reference sequence). The CDR3 protein is CASSLLRGQGNNSPLHF. CDR3 nucleotide sequence: TGTGCCAGCAGTTTATTACGGGGACAGGGAAATAATTCACCCCTCCACTTT.

CDR3 sequence (DNA): TGTGCCAGCAGCTTCTATAGCGCCGCGAACACCGGGGAGCTGTTTTTT. Protein: CASSFYSAANTGELFF. The chain combines TRBV5-6 with TRBJ2-2; the D gene is possibly TRBD2 (5 bases). The germline V gene encodes CDR1 SGHDT and CDR2 YYEEEE. This CDR3 region has 16 residues. Trimming stripped 2 bases from V and 0 bases from J, with 11 bases between.

This clone was observed once. V and J are TRBV28 and TRBJ2-3; D unclear. Per the germline V gene, CDR1 is MDHEN and CDR2 is SYDVKM. The CDR3 is 15 residues long. V was trimmed by 2 bases and J by 0 bases, leaving 9 bases between them. CDR3 region: CASSLLRPSTDTQYF. CDR3 bases: TGTGCCAGCAGTTTACTGCGCCCTAGCACAGATACGCAGTATTTT. The whole variable domain, filled in from reference TRBV28 and TRBJ2-3, reads DVKVTQSSRYLVKRTGEKVFLECVQDMDHENMFWYRQDPGLGLRLIYFSYDVKMKEKGDIPEGYSVSREKKERFSLILESASTNQTSMYLCASSLLRPSTDTQYFGPGTRLTVL.

This clone showed up just a few times. This chain links TRBV28 with TRBJ1-4; 7 bases line up with TRBD1. Trimming removed 6 bases from V and 12 bases from J; junction bases left unmatched: 16. The CDR3 totals 15 residues. The germline gives CDR1 MDHEN, CDR2 SYDVKM. This CDR3 is CASRPKVGTDGELFF. The CDR3 bases are TGTGCCAGCAGACCGAAGGTCGGGACAGACGGGGAACTGTTTTTT.

The chain is built from TRBV1 and TRBJ1-2; the table's D call, TRBD1, has no DNA check behind it. TRBV1 is designated a pseudogene. The CDR3 covers 15 residues. In DNA form, the CDR3 reads TGCACCAGCAGCCAAGGGTATTTCAGGGGCTGTGGCTACACCTTC. Its translation: CTSSQGYFRGCGYTF.

The chain joins TRBV9 to TRBJ2-7; 12 nucleotides match TRBD2. Germline-derived CDR1 and CDR2 are SGDLS and YYNGEE. V was pared by 0 bases and J by 1 base, with 8 bases of the junction left unmatched. This CDR3 has 18 residues. Here the CDR3 DNA reads TGTGCCAGCAGCGTAGGGACTAGCGGGATGGTTATTTCCTACGAGCAGTACTTC. Translation gives CASSVGTSGMVISYEQYF.

The chain links TRBV12-5 to TRBJ2-7; D may be TRBD1 (5 bases). Trimming took off 1 base at V and 4 bases at J, with 5 bases between the two ends. The CDR3 consists of 12 residues. Germline CDR1 and CDR2: LGHNT and FRNRAP. The CDR3 sequence is CASGLDRYEQYF. CDR3 coding DNA: TGTGCTAGTGGTTTGGACAGGTACGAGCAGTACTTC.

This clone was counted once. V gene TRBV5-1 combines with J gene TRBJ2-5; weak D call: TRBD1 (6 bases). CDR3 length equals 14 residues. Trimming removed 7 bases at V and 2 bases at J, with 15 bases between. The V gene's germline CDR1 is SGHRS and CDR2 YFSETQ. CDR3 sequence reads: CASRPGQQQETQYF. In DNA, the CDR3 is TGCGCCAGCCGGCCAGGACAGCAACAAGAGACCCAGTACTTC.

The chain couples TRBV6-1 to TRBJ2-5; TRBD2 matches at 9 bases. This CDR3 contains 14 residues. Germline V gene data show CDR1 as MNHNS and CDR2 as SASEGT. V dropped 4 bases and J dropped 5; count of bases not matched to a gene: 5. The CDR3, as DNA: TGTGCCAGCAGTGCGCTAGCGGGGTCTGAGACCCAGTACTTC. This sequence encodes CASSALAGSETQYF.

V is TRBV27 and J is TRBJ2-2, with D possibly TRBD2 on 5 matching bases. Trimming left V 6 bases short and J 0 bases short, with 11 bases between. The CDR3 loop spans 15 amino acids. Germline V gives CDR1 MNHEY, CDR2 SMNVEV (reference sequence). The CDR3 reads CASSFNGANTGELFF. The CDR3 nucleotides are TGTGCCAGCAGCTTTAACGGGGCGAACACCGGGGAGCTGTTTTTT.

This sequence joins TRBV15 and TRBJ1-6, with TRBD1 matching over 8 bases. This CDR3 has 20 residues. The germline V gene has CDR1 LNHNV and CDR2 YYDKDF (reference sequence). V was pared by 5 bases and J by 0 bases, with 15 bases of the junction left unmatched. For the CDR3, the DNA is TGTGCCACCAGCTCCTCCCGACAGGGGCGCCTGAGCTCCTATAATTCACCCCTCCACTTT. Protein sequence: CATSSSRQGRLSSYNSPLHF.

The CDR3 region has the DNA TGTGCCAGCAGTGTAGTCAGCCGGGGGAGCACAGATACGCAGTATTTT. As protein: CASSVVSRGSTDTQYF. The chain carries TRBV6-1 and TRBJ2-3; possibly TRBD2 for D (6 bases). Per the germline V gene, CDR1 is MNHNS and CDR2 is SASEGT. The CDR3 spans 16 residues. The germline V and J ends were trimmed by 4 bases and 0 bases, with 14 bases remaining between them.

The chain is built from TRBV10-1 and TRBJ2-7; D unclear. This CDR3 comprises 11 residues. Germline CDR1 WNHNN, CDR2 SYGVQD (reference sequence). The V end was cut by 4 bases, the J end by 7 bases, with 8 bases between. The CDR3 here is CASSVVGEQYF. The CDR3 coding sequence is TGCGCCAGCAGTGTGGTCGGGGAGCAGTACTTC.

V usage is TRBV2 and J usage is TRBJ2-1; 8 bases fit TRBD2. Trimming took 3 bases from V and 6 from J; bases not matched to a gene: 7. The germline V gene encodes CDR1 SNHLY and CDR2 FYNNEI. The CDR3 covers 15 residues. This CDR3 is CASSDPFSGANEQFF. CDR3 bases: TGTGCCAGCAGTGATCCCTTTAGCGGGGCCAATGAGCAGTTCTTC.

The rearrangement uses TRBV5-6 and TRBJ2-3; 9 bases fit TRBD2. The CDR3 has 16 amino acids. Germline trimming cut 4 bases from V and 0 bases from J; bases unmatched to any gene: 6. Germline CDR1 reads SGHDT; CDR2 reads YYEEEE. CDR3 residues: CASSKGTSRSTDTQYF. Written as DNA, the CDR3 is TGTGCCAGCAGCAAAGGGACTAGCAGAAGCACAGATACGCAGTATTTT. The full variable domain, with the rest looked up from reference TRBV5-6 and TRBJ2-3, is DAGVTQSPTHLIKTRGQQVTLRCSPKSGHDTVSWYQQALGQGPQFIFQYYEEEERQRGNFPDRFSGHQFPNYSSELNVNALLLGDSALYLCASSKGTSRSTDTQYFGPGTRLTVL.

CDR3 sequence reads: CASSFGIGQGKEGQYF. The DNA for the CDR3 is TGCGCCAGCAGCTTCGGTATTGGACAGGGGAAAGAAGGGCAGTACTTC. The genes are TRBV5-1 and TRBJ2-7, with 9 bases fitting TRBD1. The length of the CDR3 is 16 residues. Losses at the gene ends were 2 bases for V and 9 bases for J; bases not matched to a gene: 15. Germline V lookup: CDR1 SGHRS, CDR2 YFSETQ. Full variable domain (remainder filled in from reference TRBV5-1 and TRBJ2-7): KAGVTQTPRYLIKTRGQQVTLSCSPISGHRSVSWYQQTPGQGLQFLFEYFSETQRNKGNFPGRFSGRQFSNSRSEMNVSTLELGDSALYLCASSFGIGQGKEGQYFGPGTRLTVT.

This chain links TRBV16 with TRBJ2-7, with 7 bases aligning to TRBD1. The J segment lost 6 bases and the V segment lost 2 bases, leaving 4 bases of the junction unmatched. Germline CDR1 KGHSY, CDR2 FQNENV. CDR3 length: 13 amino acids. The CDR3 DNA reads as TGTGCCAGCAGCCAACGACAGGGTGGCGAGCAGTACTTC. Its protein is CASSQRQGGEQYF.

The gene calls are TRBV19 and TRBJ1-5, with D maybe TRBD1 (5 bases). Germline assignment: CDR1 LNHDA and CDR2 SQIVND (reference sequence). The CDR3 contains 15 residues. The V and J ends lost 5 bases and 0 bases respectively, with 11 bases between them. The CDR3 spells CASSDRLYSNQPQHF. CDR3 DNA sequence: TGTGCCAGTAGTGACAGATTATATAGCAATCAGCCCCAGCATTTT.

This sequence joins TRBV11-2 and TRBJ2-5, with 7 bases that match TRBD2. Germline-derived CDR1 and CDR2 are SGHAT and FQNNGV. The length of the CDR3 is 15 residues. V was clipped by 3 bases and J by 3 bases; unmatched bases: 7. The CDR3 bases are TGTGCCAGCAGCTTCGTTCCAGCGGGGAAAGAGACCCAGTACTTC. Translated: CASSFVPAGKETQYF.

The chain couples TRBV4-1 to TRBJ1-2; no clear D gene. Germline CDR1 reads MGHRA; CDR2 reads YSYEKL. The CDR3 runs to 13 residues. V gave up 5 bases and J gave up 4 bases, with 11 bases separating them. CDR3 nucleotides: TGCGCCAGCAGCTCGGGTTCTATCTATGGCTACACCTTC. Translating gives CASSSGSIYGYTF.